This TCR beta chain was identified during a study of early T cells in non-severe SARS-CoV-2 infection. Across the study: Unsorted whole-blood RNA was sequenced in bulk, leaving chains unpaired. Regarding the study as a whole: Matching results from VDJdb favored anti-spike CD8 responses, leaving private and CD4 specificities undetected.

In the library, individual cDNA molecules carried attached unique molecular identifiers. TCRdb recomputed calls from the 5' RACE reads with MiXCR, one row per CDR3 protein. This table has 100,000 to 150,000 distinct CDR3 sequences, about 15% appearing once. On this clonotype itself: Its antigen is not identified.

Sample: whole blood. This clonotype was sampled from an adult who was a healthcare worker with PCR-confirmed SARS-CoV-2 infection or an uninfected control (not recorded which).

CDR3 protein: CASRPGTGGVRGYGYTF. The DNA of the CDR3 is TGTGCCAGCAGGCCCGGGACAGGGGGCGTTCGTGGTTATGGCTACACCTTC. J is TRBJ1-2 and V is TRBV6-6; 12 bases fit TRBD1. CDR1 MNHNY and CDR2 SVGAGI come from the germline V gene (reference sequence). Losses at the gene ends were 6 bases for V and 5 bases for J; bases not matched to a gene: 13. The CDR3 length is 17 residues.